A single sample is the source of the 28 T cell receptor beta chains below, sequenced in a study of blood T cell repertoires in COVID-19. Profiling relied on immunoSEQ multiplex PCR, and the TCRdb table lists in-frame clones only, not all of them. This sample carries about 250,000 clones, around 86% of them seen once, and the ten largest clones take roughly 1.6%. The source material was peripheral blood. These receptors all stem from a woman aged 60 to 75 who had recovered from COVID-19.

This chain uses TRBV9 with TRBJ2-5; no firm D call. The CDR3 loop spans 13 amino acids. V was cut by 4 bases and J by 4 bases, with 11 bases left in between. Germline CDR1 reads SGDLS; CDR2 reads YYNGEE. CDR3 in DNA: TGTGCCAGCAGCACCGATTCGGGAGAGACCCAGTACTTC. It specifies CASSTDSGETQYF.

The rearrangement links TRBV11-1 to TRBJ2-2, with a weak D call TRBD1 (5 bases). Germline values: CDR1 SGHAT, CDR2 FQDESV (reference sequence). The CDR3 length is 15 residues. V lost 5 bases and J lost 5, with 15 bases in between. The CDR3 sequence is CASSTVAGRTGELFF. CDR3 DNA sequence: TGTGCCAGCAGCACCGTGGCAGGGCGGACCGGGGAGCTGTTTTTT. Complete variable domain (other parts from reference TRBV11-1 and TRBJ2-2): EAEVAQSPRYKITEKSQAVAFWCDPISGHATLYWYRQILGQGPELLVQFQDESVVDDSQLPKDRFSAERLKGVDSTLKIQPAELGDSAMYLCASSTVAGRTGELFFGEGSRLTVL.

The V call is TRBV5-6, the J call TRBJ1-4; D is uncertain. CDR3 length: 15 amino acids. Germline CDR1 and CDR2: SGHDT and YYEEEE. V lost 3 bases and J lost 4, with 13 bases in between. DNA of the CDR3: TGTGCCAGCAGCTCCCTACTCGGGATTAATGAAAAACTGTTTTTT. It is translated as CASSSLLGINEKLFF.

The V and J genes are TRBV28 and TRBJ1-1, with D possibly matching TRBD1 (5 bases). Germline lookup yields CDR1 MDHEN and CDR2 SYDVKM. The length of the CDR3 is 15 residues. V lost 5 bases and J lost 5, with 18 bases in between. The CDR3 DNA reads as TGTGCCAGCAGTCCCCCCTTGTGGCGGACAACTGAAGCTTTCTTT. Protein product: CASSPPLWRTTEAFF.

The chain links TRBV5-6 to TRBJ1-5, with TRBD1 matching 9 bases. Unmatched junction bases numbered 9, after V lost 4 bases and J lost 10 bases. The CDR3 covers 14 residues. CDR1 and CDR2 from the germline V gene are SGHDT and YYEEEE. For the CDR3, the DNA is TGTGCCAGCAGCACCGGACAGGGGAGCGGCCCCCAGCATTTT. As protein: CASSTGQGSGPQHF.

V gene TRBV19 combines with J gene TRBJ2-5; 9 positions match TRBD2. Germline lookup yields CDR1 LNHDA and CDR2 SQIVND (reference sequence). The CDR3 is 15 residues long. V shed 4 bases, J shed 6 bases, and the junction held 9 bases outside the gene matches. CDR3 in DNA: TGTGCCAGTAGTAATAGCGGGGGAGCGAGAAAGACCCAGTACTTC. Its translation is CASSNSGGARKTQYF.

V and J are TRBV3-1 (or the pseudogene TRBV3-2) and TRBJ1-2; possibly TRBD1 for D (6 bases). The V gene's germline CDR1 is LGHDT and CDR2 YNNKEL (reference sequence). The CDR3 extends over 15 amino acids. The V end was cut by 0 bases, the J end by 7 bases, with 15 bases between. The CDR3 here is CASSQDIRGNGGYTF. CDR3 coding DNA: TGTGCCAGCAGCCAAGATATAAGGGGGAACGGTGGCTACACCTTC.

CDR3 amino acids: CASSSRRDRGGADTQYF. In DNA, the CDR3 is TGCGCCAGCAGCTCGCGCCGGGACAGGGGAGGGGCAGATACGCAGTATTTT. This rearrangement joins TRBV4-1 to TRBJ2-3; the match to TRBD1 covers 10 bases. Germline CDR1 MGHRA, CDR2 YSYEKL. The CDR3 totals 17 residues. V gave up 5 bases and J gave up 4 bases; unmatched junction bases: 12.

In this sample, this clone turned up once. The rearrangement links TRBV11-2 to TRBJ2-7, with D unresolved. The V end was cut by 1 base, the J end by 3 bases, with 16 bases between. This CDR3 spans 16 amino acids. CDR1 is SGHAT and CDR2 is FQNNGV in the germline V gene. CDR3 sequence reads: CASSLGTVDVSYEQYF. In DNA form, the CDR3 reads TGTGCCAGCAGCTTAGGTACAGTGGATGTCAGCTACGAGCAGTACTTC.

CDR3 protein: CASSSILRGKVTEAFF. For the CDR3, the DNA is TGCGCCAGCAGCTCCATCCTTAGGGGCAAGGTCACTGAAGCTTTCTTT. The chain combines TRBV5-1 with TRBJ1-1, with D possibly being TRBD1 (5 bases). V gave up 3 bases and J gave up 4 bases, with 19 bases separating them. This CDR3 is built from 16 residues. CDR1 SGHRS and CDR2 YFSETQ come from the germline V gene.

This rearrangement joins TRBV7-3 to TRBJ2-5; 13 positions agree with TRBD2. Germline CDR1 is SGHTA and CDR2 is FQGTGA. There are 16 residues in the CDR3. V shed 6 bases, J shed 2 bases, and the junction held 6 bases outside the gene matches. CDR3 coding DNA: TGTGCCAGCAGTTCAGGACTAGCGGGGGAGCAAGAGACCCAGTACTTC. It codes for CASSSGLAGEQETQYF. The entire variable domain, with the rest obtained from reference TRBV7-3 and TRBJ2-5, is as follows: GAGVSQTPSNKVTEKGKYVELRCDPISGHTALYWYRQSLGQGPEFLIYFQGTGAADDSGLPNDRFFAVRPEGSVSTLKIQRTERGDSAVYLCASSSGLAGEQETQYFGPGTRLLVL.

This chain joins TRBV19 and TRBJ2-2, with a possible D match to TRBD1 (5 bases). The CDR3 covers 14 residues. Germline CDR1 reads LNHDA; CDR2 reads SQIVND (reference sequence). Trimming removed 5 bases from V and 2 bases from J, with 9 bases in between. The CDR3 DNA reads as TGTGCCAGTAGTCGCAGGGCAAACACCGGGGAGCTGTTTTTT. It is translated as CASSRRANTGELFF.

The chain is built from TRBV4-1 and TRBJ1-1; D perhaps matches TRBD1 (5 bases). The CDR3 spans 14 residues. With 1 base removed from V and 6 bases from J, the gap between germline ends came to 12 bases. Germline assignment: CDR1 MGHRA and CDR2 YSYEKL. CDR3 nucleotides: TGCGCCAGCAGCCAAGTGGCACAGGTGTCTGAAGCTTTCTTT. It yields the protein CASSQVAQVSEAFF.

The chain has TRBV4-2 and TRBJ2-1, with 8 bases matching TRBD2. Looked up from germline, CDR1 is LGHNA and CDR2 is YNFKEQ. Trimming at V came to 7 bases and at J to 0 bases, leaving 11 bases not matched to a gene. CDR3 length: 17 residues. CDR3 loop: CASTPWAGGDSYNEQFF. In DNA, the CDR3 is TGTGCCAGCACCCCTTGGGCGGGGGGTGACTCCTACAATGAGCAGTTCTTC.

The J gene is TRBJ2-7, the V gene TRBV7-2, with TRBD2 matching 7 bases. V trimming: 7 bases; J trimming: 0 bases; junction bases outside the gene matches: 6. Germline-derived CDR1 and CDR2 are SGHTA and FQGNSA. This CDR3 comprises 14 residues. Here the CDR3 reads CASTPSGGSYEQYF. The CDR3 nucleotides are TGTGCCAGCACCCCCTCGGGGGGCTCCTACGAGCAGTACTTC. Combining the CDR3 with reference TRBV7-2 and TRBJ2-7 gives the whole variable domain GAGVSQSPSNKVTEKGKDVELRCDPISGHTALYWYRQSLGQGLEFLIYFQGNSAPDKSGLPSDRFSAERTGGSVSTLTIQRTQQEDSAVYLCASTPSGGSYEQYFGPGTRLTVT.

This chain joins TRBV28 and TRBJ2-7; TRBD2 matches 7 bases. CDR1 and CDR2 from the germline V gene are MDHEN and SYDVKM. After removal of 6 bases from V and 2 bases from J, the junction contained 13 bases not matched to a gene. The CDR3 is made up of 16 amino acids. The CDR3 loop reads CASRGTELALTYEQYF. DNA of the CDR3: TGTGCCAGCAGGGGAACAGAACTAGCGTTAACCTACGAGCAGTACTTC.

This chain connects TRBV4-3 to TRBJ1-4; no clear D. Trimming pared 0 bases from V and 11 bases from J, leaving 10 bases between. CDR1 is LGHNA, CDR2 YSLEER, per germline. The CDR3 length is 13 residues. CDR3 nucleotides: TGCGCCAGCAGCCAAGAGTCCCGGAGTAAACTGTTTTTT. Amino acid sequence: CASSQESRSKLFF.

For this clone: This specimen includes other DNA sequences encoding the same CDR3. This chain uses TRBV5-1 with TRBJ2-5, with a possible D match to TRBD1 (5 bases). CDR1 SGHRS and CDR2 YFSETQ come from the germline V gene. With 4 bases removed from V and 5 bases from J, the gap between germline ends came to 12 bases. The CDR3 is 13 residues long. CDR3 DNA: TGCGCCAGCAGCGGGCAGGGTAGGGAGACCCAGTACTTC. This encodes CASSGQGRETQYF. The full variable domain, its missing parts supplied by reference TRBV5-1 and TRBJ2-5, is KAGVTQTPRYLIKTRGQQVTLSCSPISGHRSVSWYQQTPGQGLQFLFEYFSETQRNKGNFPGRFSGRQFSNSRSEMNVSTLELGDSALYLCASSGQGRETQYFGPGTRLLVL.

The rearrangement uses TRBV2 and TRBJ2-2, with D possibly being TRBD2 (5 bases). The germline CDR1 and CDR2 sequences are SNHLY and FYNNEI. Trimming took 6 bases from V and 1 from J, leaving 21 bases between them. The CDR3 length is 18 residues. This CDR3 reads CASRVTLRGMVNTGELFF. Here the CDR3 DNA reads TGTGCCAGCAGGGTAACCTTGAGAGGGATGGTGAACACCGGGGAGCTGTTTTTT.

The genes are TRBV19 and TRBJ2-7, with D perhaps TRBD2 (5 bases). The CDR3 contains 15 residues. V gave up 3 bases and J gave up 2 bases, with 14 bases separating them. CDR1 is LNHDA and CDR2 is SQIVND in the germline V gene (reference sequence). CDR3 loop: CASSIAAGTPYEQYF. In DNA, the CDR3 is TGTGCCAGTAGTATCGCGGCGGGTACCCCCTACGAGCAGTACTTC.

As for this clone: Other nucleotide sequences from this sample produce the same CDR3. The rearrangement uses TRBV19 and TRBJ1-1; TRBD1 matches 7 bases. Germline V gives CDR1 LNHDA, CDR2 SQIVND (reference sequence). There are 14 residues in the CDR3. V trimming: 3 bases; J trimming: 2 bases; junction bases outside the gene matches: 3. For the CDR3, the DNA is TGTGCCAGTAGTATGGGGACAGCTAACACTGAAGCTTTCTTT. Translated, it gives CASSMGTANTEAFF.

J is TRBJ1-4 and V is TRBV4-3, with D perhaps matching TRBD1 (5 bases). This CDR3 contains 15 residues. Germline CDR1 and CDR2: LGHNA and YSLEER. V dropped 0 bases and J dropped 6 bases, with 11 bases sitting between them. CDR3 coding DNA: TGCGCCAGCAGCCAAGACGGGCAGGGCGATGAAAAACTGTTTTTT. It encodes CASSQDGQGDEKLFF.

The rearrangement links TRBV25-1 to TRBJ2-7; possibly TRBD1 for D (6 bases). The germline V gene encodes CDR1 MGHDK and CDR2 SYGVNS. The germline V and J ends were trimmed by 9 bases and 2 bases, with 14 bases remaining between them. The CDR3 runs 13 residues. CDR3 protein: CASGAGVPYEQYF. CDR3 in DNA: TGTGCCAGTGGAGCAGGGGTCCCCTACGAGCAGTACTTC.

The chain recombines TRBV5-6 with TRBJ2-2; the match to TRBD2 covers 13 bases. The ends lost 4 bases at V and 3 bases at J; junction bases unmatched: 9. CDR1 SGHDT and CDR2 YYEEEE come from the germline V gene. CDR3 length equals 18 residues. Here the CDR3 reads CASSHTSGGAVYTGELFF. The CDR3 region has the DNA TGTGCCAGCAGCCATACTAGCGGGGGGGCGGTCTACACCGGGGAGCTGTTTTTT.

The chain employs TRBV10-3 and TRBJ2-3; TRBD1 matches 9 bases. The CDR3 has 16 residues. The germline V gene has CDR1 ENHRY and CDR2 SYGVKD. The junction had 3 bases not matched to a gene; V was cut back by 2 bases and J by 0 bases. For the CDR3, the DNA is TGTGCCATCAGTGAGAAGGACAGGGGAAGCACAGATACGCAGTATTTT. It codes for CAISEKDRGSTDTQYF.

The rearrangement uses TRBV10-3 and TRBJ2-6; 8 bases fit TRBD1. Germline V gives CDR1 ENHRY, CDR2 SYGVKD. Unmatched junction bases numbered 7, after V lost 6 bases and J lost 0 bases. The CDR3 is 17 amino acids. In nucleotides, the CDR3 is TGTGCCATCAGCTCGACAGGGGCCGGCTCTGGGGCCAACGTCCTGACTTTC. Translation: CAISSTGAGSGANVLTF.

The V call is TRBV7-9, the J call TRBJ2-7; the match to TRBD1 covers 7 bases. V shed 0 bases and J 3 bases; nucleotides not matched to a gene: 5. Germline CDR1 reads SEHNR; CDR2 reads FQNEAQ (reference sequence). There are 15 residues in the CDR3. CDR3 nucleotide sequence: TGTGCCAGCAGCTTAGCTGGGCAGGGGGACTACGAGCAGTACTTC. Amino acid sequence: CASSLAGQGDYEQYF.

This chain joins TRBV6-5 and TRBJ2-7; 8 bases are a match to TRBD2. After removal of 6 bases from V and 6 bases from J, the junction contained 10 bases not matched to a gene. The CDR3 consists of 14 residues. Germline CDR1 MNHEY, CDR2 SVGAGI. CDR3 DNA sequence: TGTGCCAGCAGGGCCGCGGGGGGAGTAGGCGAGCAGTACTTC. This codes for CASRAAGGVGEQYF.